This T cell receptor beta chain was recorded in a study of early T cells in non-severe SARS-CoV-2 infection. The CDR3 totals 12 residues. Germline lookup yields CDR1 LGHDT and CDR2 YNNKEL (reference sequence). Trimming removed 4 bases from V and 3 bases from J, with 7 bases in between. TCRdb ran MiXCR on the 5' RACE reads and lists one entry per CDR3 protein. There are more than 40,000 distinct CDR3 sequences in the sample; almost 7.5% occur only once, and around 8% lies in the top ten. The sequenced sample consisted of whole blood. The chain carries TRBV3-1 and TRBJ2-7, with D unresolved. The sequence derives from an adult who was a healthcare worker with PCR-confirmed SARS-CoV-2 infection or an uninfected control (not recorded which). CDR3 region: CASSRTDYEQYF. CDR3 DNA: TGTGCCAGCAGCCGAACCGACTACGAGCAGTACTTC.